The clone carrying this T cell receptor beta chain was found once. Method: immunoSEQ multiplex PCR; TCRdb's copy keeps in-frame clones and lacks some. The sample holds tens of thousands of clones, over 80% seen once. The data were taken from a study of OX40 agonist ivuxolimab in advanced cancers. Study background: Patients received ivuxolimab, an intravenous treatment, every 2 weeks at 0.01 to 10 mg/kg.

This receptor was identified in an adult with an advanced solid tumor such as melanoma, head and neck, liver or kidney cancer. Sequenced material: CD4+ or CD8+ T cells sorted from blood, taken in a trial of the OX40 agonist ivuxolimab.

The CDR3 sequence: CASLLPRTNTDEQFF. In DNA form, the CDR3 reads TGCGCCAGCCTCCTTCCCCGGACGAATACGGATGAGCAGTTCTTC. The V gene is TRBV10-2, the J gene TRBJ2-1; D is undetermined. The CDR3 sequence is 15 residues long. Per the germline V gene, CDR1 is WSHSY and CDR2 is SAAADI. V was pared by 8 bases and J by 8 bases, with 22 bases between.